The T cell receptor (beta chain) described here comes from a study of cytomegalovirus exposure and HLA in healthy donors (dated by TCRdb to the late 2010s). Looking at the study overall: In an earlier analysis of roughly 500 of the donors, 250 to 350 Gb of sequence data and just under 120 million unique TCR beta sequences from roughly 190 million T cells were reported. Besides the first cohort of approximately 670 subjects, a separate validation cohort made up of over 100 different subjects was used. The study used immunosequencing to profile the T cell repertoires of 666 subjects and linked those repertoires to cytomegalovirus serostatus. All discovery cohort repertoires had been generated on a single sequencing platform. The study was designed to test whether signatures of past pathogen exposure could be identified by cataloging public T cell receptors. Donor age, sex, ethnicity and CMV serostatus were compiled alongside the repertoire data. Approximately 300 gigabases of sequencing data and 75 million to 85 million unique TCR sequences made up an early release that covered approximately 650 HLA-typed donors. Typing coverage differed by locus: A, B, C, DRB1 and DQB1 were typed in about 629-640 donors, DQA1 in 522, DPA1 in approximately 600, and DPB1 in just under 490. In the later analysis, no new phenotypic data were used to find candidate immune exposures; instead, reliance was placed on TCR beta sequences and their occurrence across donors. Of the approximately 400 genotyped donors, approximately 81% were placed in the genetic ancestry cluster associated with self-reported Caucasian donors. An earlier analysis of some 600 of the donors applied high-throughput TCR beta sequencing to assess whether each TCR beta V gene segment acted as functional or pseudogenic. High-throughput TCR immunosequencing, statistical association of individual TCRs with disease status, and machine learning were combined to predict cytomegalovirus infection status. In a later analysis, previously published TCR beta repertoires from roughly 710 donors were re-analyzed and high-resolution HLA genotyping was added so that TCR occurrence patterns could be studied. Four or five DR-DQ haplotypes were handled as single units for association and clustering because linkage in the cohort was strong. A later genetic analysis took genome-wide SNP genotypes for about three fifths of the roughly 670 donors and used that subset as a discovery cohort. Among a few hundred genotyped donors of the cohort, an average of approximately 230,000 unique TCR beta nucleotide sequences were sequenced per donor, roughly a sixth of them non-productive. HLA typing covered class I and class II loci at four-digit resolution. Overall study results and their limits: In a later analysis, 16,951 TCR beta sequences were associated with specific HLA alleles at a false discovery rate of 0.05. The only immune exposure information available for the cohort was CMV serostatus. In an earlier analysis of 587 of the donors, most TCR beta V segments were observed in productive rearrangements about 87% or about 30% of the time, broadly matching IMGT annotations. Presence/absence analyses assumed roughly uniform sequencing depth across donors, an assumption that may not hold. A further reported finding was that TCR beta sequences accurately predicted the HLA-A and HLA-B alleles for most subjects in the first cohort. Because some donors lacked HLA typing at each locus, the association tests relied only on the typed subset. The authors suggested that the approach could potentially be generalized to other disease states and immunological phenotypes. Compared with the roughly 670-donor mean, donors in an Asian-associated ancestry cluster had fewer N-insertions in productive TCRs, according to a later genetic analysis. In a later analysis, HLA-associated TCR beta chains were found to be more clonally expanded and to have lower generation probabilities than equally common non-associated chains. A later analysis found that TCR association rates varied across HLA loci, with DRB1 alleles showing the most associated TCRs and HLA-C alleles the fewest. An association between a missense DCLRE1C variant and V-gene and J-gene trimming of TCR beta chains was found in a later genetic analysis and replicated in an independent cohort. In the study, some 160 TCR beta chains were listed as associated with cytomegalovirus. Most TCR sequences were seen in very few donors, while some public TCRs were found in many individuals. Linkage disequilibrium might explain the correlated functional status among segregating V segments, but an unknown experimental factor could not be ruled out. The sequencing pipeline was judged likely to have produced a cluster of highly shared sequence variants as a technical artifact. Because counts were too low, roughly 16 rarely observed V segments, including chromosome 9 orphons, were excluded from the earlier analysis of 587 of the donors. According to a later analysis, parvovirus B19, influenza, CMV and Epstein-Barr virus appeared linked to several top co-occurrence clusters. The classifier was reported to diagnose cytomegalovirus status with high specificity and sensitivity in both the original cohort and the validation cohort. When HLA alleles, especially DR and DQ, strongly co-occurred, attributing TCR associations to individual alleles was difficult. In vitro tests confirmed that three of the cytomegalovirus-associated TCR beta chains recognize cytomegalovirus antigens. In this cohort, only TCR beta chains were sequenced, and detectable features were limited by the absence of alpha or paired-chain data. Most CMV-associated TCR beta chains appeared to be HLA-restricted in a later analysis, and the HLA associations seemed to be driven largely by CMV exposure.

Libraries were constructed by the immunoSEQ multiplex PCR assay. For the multiplex PCR, a mixture combining 60 forward primers for TCR Vbeta segments and 13 reverse primers for TCR Jbeta segments was used. Amplification of the CDR3 region of rearranged TCR beta genes was performed with a multiplex PCR assay on genomic DNA. The Illumina HiSeq System was used to sequence the amplified TCR beta libraries as 87-base-pair reads. The study's own analysis went as follows. A later analysis counted about 76 million unique TCR beta chains across the 640 or so repertoires, and some 12 million of these chains were shared by at least two donors. A nearest-neighbor algorithm error-corrected the raw reads and collapsed the reads into unique sequences, merging closely related sequences to remove PCR and sequencing errors. V, D and J gene segments were assigned by aligning CDR3 sequences to IMGT reference sequences. For a sequence to be retained, a match of at least six nucleotides was required to both a V gene segment and a J gene segment. A rearrangement counted as productive if the CDR3 had no stop codons and remained in frame with V and J, and every other rearrangement counted as non-productive. Following IMGT convention, CDR3 was defined as the stretch from the second conserved V-encoded cysteine to the conserved J-encoded phenylalanine. The earlier analysis of about 610 of the donors excluded sequences that lacked an unambiguous match to a single V gene segment. In an earlier analysis of several hundred of the donors, V segments were called functional above 56.7% productive rearrangements and were called segregating when the between-donor standard deviation exceeded 5%. A statistical classification framework was built for diagnosing cytomegalovirus status from the catalog of TCR beta chain sequences. In a later analysis, TCR nucleotide sequences were compared against IMGT/GENE-DB human TR gene sequences so that V and J genes could be assigned. The TCRdist pipeline was used in a later analysis to assign CDR3 sequences and most-parsimonious VDJ recombination scenarios. In a later analysis, each TCR beta chain was defined by its CDR3 amino acid sequence together with its V-gene family, and reads lacking a unique V-gene family were excluded. In a later analysis, 450 to 600 highly shared, low-generation-probability nucleotide sequences were removed to address suspected cross-contamination and a sequencing artifact. In a later analysis, a clonal expansion index was calculated for each public chain from normalized within-repertoire ranks of inferred template counts. In a later analysis, generation probabilities were computed using a VDJ recombination model fitted to out-of-frame rearrangements, and the results were checked against IGoR. In a later analysis, hypergeometric tests were used to score TCR-TCR, TCR-HLA and TCR-CMV co-occurrence, with a repertoire-size bias correction applied to TCR pairs. To estimate false discovery rates, a later analysis permuted the HLA or CMV assignments 20 times. A later analysis grouped co-occurring TCRs with DBSCAN, adding TCRdist sequence similarity when clustering within HLA-allele-positive subsets. Repertoires with fewer than 30,000 or more than 120,000 public chains, plus five repertoires with anomalous nucleotide sharing, were excluded from co-occurrence clustering. TCRdb provides this immuneACCESS table in a form limited to in-frame rearrangements. Some clones are lacking; in checked studies, under half of them reflect an unresolved V gene, and why the rest are absent is not known. D and trimming were read from the DNA, whereas the V and J calls and clone size are those reported in that table. Here the sample has fewer than 200,000 clones; 68% occur a single time. Of the sample, 2.8% falls within the top ten clones.

Of note for this clone: Its antigen is still unknown. Base qualities are missing; no much larger clone stands one base away.

The cohort comprised some 730 healthy bone marrow donors. At the time of sampling, all cohort members were nominally healthy, though unrecorded immune exposures were likely present. The donor was CMV seropositive and was included in the group of some 290 seropositive cohort members. Each donor provided a peripheral blood sample, and peripheral blood mononuclear cells were used for TCR beta sequencing. Genomic DNA was extracted from the blood cell samples with the Qiagen DNeasy Blood Extraction Kit. The sequenced sample was PBMCs. This clonotype originated in a woman between 40 and 50 years old in good health and CMV-seropositive.

The nucleotide sequence is given as TGTGCCAGCAGTCAAGGACAGGGGGCATCGGGCTACACCTTC. The resulting protein is CASSQGQGASGYTF. The rearranged chain carries TRBV27 and TRBJ1-2; TRBD1 fits 11 bases in the junction. Measured from the cysteine to the phenylalanine, the CDR3 is 14 residues long. The kept DNA is CDR3 alone, 42 bases in frame from the first base. The germline V end is reduced by 5 bases and the J end by 8 bases; junction bases left unmatched: 7. The germline V gene (reference sequence) specifies MNHEY as CDR1 and SMNVEV as CDR2.